The sequence of this T cell receptor (beta chain) was determined in a study of CD8 T cells in Susac syndrome. Broader study findings: Regarding the TCR sequencing and HLA analysis, the study admitted that a relatively small number of individuals were involved.

A remark on this clonotype: Antigen unknown.

V lost 6 bases and J 7 bases, leaving 14 bases between the germline ends. Per the germline V gene, CDR1 is SGDLS and CDR2 is YYNGEE. This CDR3 has 14 residues. Random-hexamer reverse transcription was applied to roughly 0.5 to 1 ug RNA. An immunoSEQ multiplex PCR amplified TCR beta CDR3 over 54 Vbeta and 13 Jbeta. TCRdb recomputed calls from the immunoSEQ multiplex PCR reads with MiXCR, one row per CDR3 protein. The table includes 150,000 or so distinct CDR3 sequences, around 95% detected once. TEMRA cells were FACS-enriched, with CD8+ and CD4+ T cells isolated negatively. The TCR sequence derives from a human donor with multiple sclerosis. V is TRBV9 and J is TRBJ1-6; weak D call: TRBD1 (5 bases). Sequences were obtained from CD8+ T cells from PBMCs. The chain's CDR3 is CASNQEGLNSPLHF. The CDR3 DNA follows: TGTGCCAGCAACCAGGAGGGGCTGAATTCACCCCTCCACTTT. Looking up the rest from reference TRBV9 and TRBJ1-6 gives the full variable domain: DSGVTQTPKHLITATGQRVTLRCSPRSGDLSVYWYQQSLDQGLQFLIQYYNGEERAKGNILERFSAQQFPDLHSELNLSSLELGDSALYFCASNQEGLNSPLHFGNGTRLTVT.